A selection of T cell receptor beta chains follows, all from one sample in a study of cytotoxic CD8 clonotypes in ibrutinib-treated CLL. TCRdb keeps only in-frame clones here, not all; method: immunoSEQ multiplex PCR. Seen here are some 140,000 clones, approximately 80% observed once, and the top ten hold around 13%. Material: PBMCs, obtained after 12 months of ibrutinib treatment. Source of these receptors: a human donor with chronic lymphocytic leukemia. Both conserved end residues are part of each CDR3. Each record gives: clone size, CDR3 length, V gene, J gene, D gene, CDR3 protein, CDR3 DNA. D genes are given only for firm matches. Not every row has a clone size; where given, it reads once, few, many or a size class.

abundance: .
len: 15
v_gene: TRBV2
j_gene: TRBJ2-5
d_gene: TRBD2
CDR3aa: CASSLLTSGQETQYF
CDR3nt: TGTGCCAGCAGCCTTTTGACTAGCGGCCAAGAGACCCAGTACTTC

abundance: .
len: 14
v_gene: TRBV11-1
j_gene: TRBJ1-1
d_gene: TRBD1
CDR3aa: CASSTQGPNTEAFF
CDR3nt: TGTGCCAGCAGCACACAGGGGCCGAACACTGAAGCTTTCTTT

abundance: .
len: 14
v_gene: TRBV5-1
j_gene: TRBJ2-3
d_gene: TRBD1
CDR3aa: CASSHGQGTDTQYF
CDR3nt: TGCGCCAGCAGCCATGGACAGGGAACAGATACGCAGTATTTT

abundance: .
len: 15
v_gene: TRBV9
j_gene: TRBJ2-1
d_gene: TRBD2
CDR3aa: CASSVSGSNDNEQFF
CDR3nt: TGTGCCAGCAGCGTAAGCGGGAGTAATGACAATGAGCAGTTCTTC

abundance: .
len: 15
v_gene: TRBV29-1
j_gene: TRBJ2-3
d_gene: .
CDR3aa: CSAREGTDAADTQYF
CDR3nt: TGCAGCGCCCGAGAGGGGACTGACGCCGCAGATACGCAGTATTTT

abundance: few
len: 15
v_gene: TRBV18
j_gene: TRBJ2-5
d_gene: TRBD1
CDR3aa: CASSPQQGAGETQYF
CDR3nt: TGTGCCAGCTCACCTCAACAGGGGGCCGGAGAGACCCAGTACTTC

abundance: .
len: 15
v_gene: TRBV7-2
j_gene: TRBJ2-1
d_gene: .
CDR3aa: CASSFRDQSYNEQFF
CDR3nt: TGTGCCAGCAGCTTCCGGGACCAATCCTACAATGAGCAGTTCTTC

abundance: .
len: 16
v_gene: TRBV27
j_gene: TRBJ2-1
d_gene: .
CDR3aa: CASTSLLAKAYNEQFF
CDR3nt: TGTGCCAGCACTTCCCTTCTAGCGAAAGCTTACAATGAGCAGTTCTTC

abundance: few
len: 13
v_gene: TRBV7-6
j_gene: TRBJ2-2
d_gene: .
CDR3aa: CASSLGRSGELFF
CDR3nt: TGTGCCAGCAGCTTAGGCAGGTCCGGGGAGCTGTTTTTT

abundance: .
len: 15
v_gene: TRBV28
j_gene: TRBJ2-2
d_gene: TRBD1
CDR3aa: CASRPDRAATGELFF
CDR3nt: TGTGCCAGCAGGCCGGACAGGGCGGCCACCGGGGAGCTGTTTTTT

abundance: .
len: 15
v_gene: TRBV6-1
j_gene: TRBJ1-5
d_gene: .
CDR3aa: CASRNRQNSNQPQHF
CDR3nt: TGTGCCAGCAGAAATCGACAGAATAGCAATCAGCCCCAGCATTTT

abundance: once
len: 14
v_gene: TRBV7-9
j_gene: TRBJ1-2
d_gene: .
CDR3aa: CASSLKVTGSGYTF
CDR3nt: TGTGCCAGCAGCTTAAAAGTTACGGGCTCTGGCTACACCTTC

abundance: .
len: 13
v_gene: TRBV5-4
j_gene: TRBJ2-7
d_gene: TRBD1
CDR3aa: CASSWGQSYEQYF
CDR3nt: TGTGCCAGCAGTTGGGGACAGAGCTACGAGCAGTACTTC

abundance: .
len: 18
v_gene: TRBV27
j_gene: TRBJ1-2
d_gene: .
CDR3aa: CASSLSGAGARLHYGYTF
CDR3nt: TGTGCCAGCAGTTTATCCGGGGCAGGGGCGAGACTTCACTATGGCTACACCTTC

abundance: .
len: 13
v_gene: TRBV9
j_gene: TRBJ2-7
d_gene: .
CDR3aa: CASSLGYPYEQYF
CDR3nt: TGTGCCAGCAGCCTCGGGTATCCCTACGAGCAGTACTTC

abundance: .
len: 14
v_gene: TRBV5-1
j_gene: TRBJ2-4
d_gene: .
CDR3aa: CASSPSRTKNIQYF
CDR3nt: TGCGCCAGCAGCCCCTCTCGGACCAAAAACATTCAGTACTTC

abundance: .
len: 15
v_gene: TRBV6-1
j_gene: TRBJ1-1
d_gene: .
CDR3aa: CASSEQGTWGTEAFF
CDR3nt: TGTGCCAGCAGTGAACAGGGAACTTGGGGCACTGAAGCTTTCTTT

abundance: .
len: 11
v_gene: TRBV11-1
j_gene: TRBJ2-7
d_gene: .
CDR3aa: CASKKRGEQYF
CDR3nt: TGTGCCAGCAAGAAGAGGGGCGAGCAGTACTTC

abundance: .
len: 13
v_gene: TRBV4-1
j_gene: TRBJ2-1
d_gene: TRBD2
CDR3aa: CASSQLADNEQFF
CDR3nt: TGCGCCAGCAGCCAACTAGCGGACAATGAGCAGTTCTTC

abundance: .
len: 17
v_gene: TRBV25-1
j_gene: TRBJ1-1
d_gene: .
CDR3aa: CASKEQNDYLGNTEAFF
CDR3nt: TGTGCCAGTAAGGAACAGAATGACTACTTGGGGAACACTGAAGCTTTCTTT

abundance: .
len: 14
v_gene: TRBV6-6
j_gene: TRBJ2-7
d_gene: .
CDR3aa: CASRLQGLSYEQYF
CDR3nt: TGTGCCAGCAGGTTACAGGGTCTCTCCTACGAGCAGTACTTC

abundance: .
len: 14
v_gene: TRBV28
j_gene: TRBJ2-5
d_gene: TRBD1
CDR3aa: CASSPQGVLETQYF
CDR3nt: TGTGCCAGCAGTCCACAGGGGGTACTGGAGACCCAGTACTTC

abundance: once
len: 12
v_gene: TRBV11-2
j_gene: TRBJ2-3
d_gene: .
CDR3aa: CASSIVADTQYF
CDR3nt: TGTGCCAGCAGCATAGTAGCAGATACGCAGTATTTT

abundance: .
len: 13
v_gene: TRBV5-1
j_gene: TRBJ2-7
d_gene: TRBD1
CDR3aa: CASSLQGAHEQYF
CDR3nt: TGCGCCAGCAGCCTACAGGGGGCGCACGAGCAGTACTTC

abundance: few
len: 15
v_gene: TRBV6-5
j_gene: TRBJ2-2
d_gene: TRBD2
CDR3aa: CASSLAGGNTGELFF
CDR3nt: TGTGCCAGCAGTTTAGCGGGAGGTAACACCGGGGAGCTGTTTTTT

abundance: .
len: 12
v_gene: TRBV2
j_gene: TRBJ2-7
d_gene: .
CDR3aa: CASRPHPYEQYF
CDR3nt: TGTGCCAGCAGACCGCACCCTTACGAGCAGTACTTC

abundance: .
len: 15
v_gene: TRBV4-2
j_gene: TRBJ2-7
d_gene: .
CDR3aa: CASSQDLQGSNEQYF
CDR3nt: TGTGCCAGCAGCCAAGATTTACAAGGGAGCAACGAGCAGTACTTC

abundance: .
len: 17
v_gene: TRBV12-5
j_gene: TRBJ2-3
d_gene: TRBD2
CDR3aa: CASGLVGLAIRTDTQYF
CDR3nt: TGTGCTAGTGGTTTGGTTGGACTAGCTATCCGCACAGATACGCAGTATTTT

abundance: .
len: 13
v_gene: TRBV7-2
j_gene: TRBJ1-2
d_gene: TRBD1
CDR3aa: CASSEQGEGGYTF
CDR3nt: TGTGCCAGCAGCGAACAGGGGGAAGGTGGCTACACCTTC

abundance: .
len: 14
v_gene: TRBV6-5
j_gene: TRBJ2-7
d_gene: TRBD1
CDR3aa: CASSPDRPPYEQYF
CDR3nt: TGTGCCAGCAGTCCGGACAGGCCACCCTACGAGCAGTACTTC

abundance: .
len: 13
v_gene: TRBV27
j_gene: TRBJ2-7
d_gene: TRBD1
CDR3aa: CASRDRGVIEQYF
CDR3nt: TGTGCCAGCAGGGACAGGGGGGTTATTGAGCAGTACTTC

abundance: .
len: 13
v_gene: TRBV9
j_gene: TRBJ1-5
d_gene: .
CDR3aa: CASSVRMDQPQHF
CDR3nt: TGTGCCAGCAGCGTAAGGATGGATCAGCCCCAGCATTTT

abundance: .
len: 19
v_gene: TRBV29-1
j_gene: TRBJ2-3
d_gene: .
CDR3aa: CSVLNPRSRDPRSSDTQYF
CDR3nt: TGCAGCGTTCTAAACCCCAGATCCCGGGACCCGCGGTCCTCAGATACGCAGTATTTT

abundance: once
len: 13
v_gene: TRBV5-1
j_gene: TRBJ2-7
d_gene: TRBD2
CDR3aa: CASRREGFYEQYF
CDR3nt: TGCGCCAGCAGGCGGGAGGGCTTTTACGAGCAGTACTTC

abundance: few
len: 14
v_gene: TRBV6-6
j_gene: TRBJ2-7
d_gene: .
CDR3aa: CASGSDGQSYEQYF
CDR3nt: TGTGCCAGCGGATCGGACGGACAATCCTACGAGCAGTACTTC

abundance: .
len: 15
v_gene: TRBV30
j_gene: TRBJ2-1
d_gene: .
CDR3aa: CAWRGFGGMSDEQFF
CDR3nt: TGTGCCTGGAGGGGTTTCGGCGGGATGAGCGATGAGCAGTTCTTC

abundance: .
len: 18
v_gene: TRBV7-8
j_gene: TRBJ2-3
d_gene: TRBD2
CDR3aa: CASSLEPTGTSGTDTQYF
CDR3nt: TGTGCCAGCAGCTTAGAGCCAACCGGGACTAGCGGCACAGATACGCAGTATTTT

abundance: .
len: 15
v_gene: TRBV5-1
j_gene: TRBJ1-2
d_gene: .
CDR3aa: CASSLAGLQNYGYTF
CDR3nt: TGCGCCAGCAGCTTGGCCGGACTGCAAAACTATGGCTACACCTTC

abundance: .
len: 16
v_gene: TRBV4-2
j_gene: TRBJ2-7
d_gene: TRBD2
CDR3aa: CASSSQLAGGYYEQYF
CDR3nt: TGTGCCAGCAGCTCCCAACTAGCGGGAGGGTACTACGAGCAGTACTTC

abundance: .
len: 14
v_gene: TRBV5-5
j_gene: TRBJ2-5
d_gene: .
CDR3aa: CASSLGAGEETQYF
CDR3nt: TGTGCCAGCAGCTTGGGAGCTGGGGAAGAGACCCAGTACTTC

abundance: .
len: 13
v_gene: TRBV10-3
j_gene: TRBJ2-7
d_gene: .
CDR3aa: CATTDPTTYEQYF
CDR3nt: TGTGCCACAACGGACCCTACTACCTACGAGCAGTACTTC